This T cell receptor beta chain originates from a study of T-cell memory formation after mild COVID-19 (dated by TCRdb to 2020 to 2023). Study-level background: Most TCR sequence clusters were specific to one of the two donors. Two young, previously healthy adult volunteers made up the cohort, one male and one female. T-cell clones expanding and contracting after mild COVID-19 in a couple of donors were tracked by longitudinal TCRalpha and TCRbeta repertoire sequencing.

A note on this clonotype: No cognate antigen has been identified for it. No clone much larger than this one lies a single base away; base qualities are absent.

PBMCs were isolated by Ficoll-Paque density gradient centrifugation. Findings and caveats that apply to the study as a whole: Only a couple of mild cases were covered by the study, and larger cohorts that include severe cases with pre-infection samples were considered necessary. Clones contracting from day 15 to 85 had balanced CD4/CD8 phenotypes, while a second wave expanding from day 15 to 37 was biased towards CD4+. The detection of some responding clones in pre-infection memory suggests that pre-existing cross-reactive memory T cells joined the SARS-CoV-2 response. The second-wave clones that peaked on day 37 were not confirmed to be SARS-CoV-2 specific. Contracting CD4+ clones were found mainly in CM and EM memory subsets, while CD8+ clones were enriched in EMRA.

Sequencing instrument: Illumina NovaSeq 6000. TCRalpha and TCRbeta cDNA libraries were constructed by 5'RACE with constant-segment primers, with sample barcodes and unique molecular identifiers being introduced. Trizol reagent was used to extract RNA from every sample. The libraries were amplified in two PCR steps, and the second step added a second sample barcode and Illumina TruSeq adapters. The libraries were sequenced on an Illumina NovaSeq using 2 x 150 bp paired-end reads. Per the source publication's procedure: Reads were demultiplexed and collapsed into UMI-guided consensus sequences with migec v1.2.7. Using mixcr v2.1.11, UMI consensuses were aligned to TRA and TRB V and J templates and then assembled into clonotypes. Expanded or contracted clonotypes were those called significant by both edgeR and NoisET, with noise models trained on biological replicates. For edgeR calls, the cutoffs were a false discovery rate-adjusted p below 0.01 and a log2 fold-change threshold of 1. PCA with hierarchical clustering of max-normalized trajectories of the 1000 most abundant clonotypes was used as exploratory dynamics analysis. Separately sequenced CD4+ and CD8+ repertoires were used to assign a CD4 or CD8 phenotype to each responding clone. In TCRdb, the public reads were trimmed at Q25 with fastp and aligned with MiXCR, with productive beta chains retained. Each entry is one CDR3 protein sequence, shown with its most common DNA and genes. The V and J calls here are based on TCRdb, not the publication. The sample includes fewer than 700,000 distinct CDR3 sequences, with less than 25% observed a single time. Of the sample, 7.5% to 9.5% falls within the top ten clones.

Sample: PBMCs or a T cell subset sorted from them (not recorded which). This sequence was found in an adult woman who had mild COVID-19 (a few samples of this study predate the infection). The sample titles of this study are shuffled in the database, so cell type and time point are left out; the donor was told from shared clones.

The CDR3 amino acid sequence is: CASRQGPETQYF. The bases read TGTGCCAGCCGTCAGGGTCCGGAGACCCAGTACTTC. The V and J genes are TRBV7-2 and TRBJ2-5, with a tentative D gene TRBD1 over 5 matching bases. The germline ends are 12 bases apart after V is trimmed by 8 bases and J by 5 bases. The germline V gene provides CDR1 SGHTA and CDR2 FQGNSA. The CDR3 spans 12 residues, from the cysteine through the phenylalanine. The DNA shown is the 36-base CDR3, in frame from base 1.